The T cell receptor (beta chain) described here comes from a study of T cells in Graves' hyperthyroidism and ophthalmopathy. The PBMCs studied were ones that came from 8 to 10 ml fresh peripheral blood. Trimming removed 6 bases at V and 7 bases at J, with 19 bases between. Germline CDR1 and CDR2: MNHEY and SMNVEV (reference sequence). The CDR3 has 14 amino acids. This clonotype was counted at least ten times. Amplified TCR beta CDR3 regions derived from RNA transcripts. During a first-round RT-PCR of the TCR CDR3, the HTBI primer set was used. TCRdb reprocessed the multiplex PCR reads via MiXCR and lists one record per CDR3 protein. The table includes roughly 560,000 distinct CDR3 sequences, over 12% detected once.

This clonotype was obtained from a woman between 35 and 50 years old with Graves' ophthalmopathy. This chain joins TRBV27 and TRBJ2-7; unclear D gene. The sample taken for sequencing was blood. In DNA form, the CDR3 reads TGTGCCAGCAGCCCCTCGACCATTCCTCTTGAGCAGTACTTC. Translation: CASSPSTIPLEQYF.